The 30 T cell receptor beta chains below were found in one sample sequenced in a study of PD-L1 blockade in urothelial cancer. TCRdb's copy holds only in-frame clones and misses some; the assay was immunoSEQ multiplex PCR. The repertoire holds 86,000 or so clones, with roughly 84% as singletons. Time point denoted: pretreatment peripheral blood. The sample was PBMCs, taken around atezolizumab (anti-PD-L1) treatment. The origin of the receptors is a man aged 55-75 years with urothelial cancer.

The CDR3 sequence: CASSLGGGPREKLFF. The CDR3, as DNA: TGTGCCAGCAGCCTAGGAGGGGGCCCTAGGGAAAAACTGTTTTTT. The rearrangement uses TRBV9 and TRBJ1-4; 7 bases align to TRBD1. CDR3 size: 15 residues. V was clipped by 4 bases and J by 8 bases; unmatched bases: 11. Per germline, CDR1 SGDLS and CDR2 YYNGEE.

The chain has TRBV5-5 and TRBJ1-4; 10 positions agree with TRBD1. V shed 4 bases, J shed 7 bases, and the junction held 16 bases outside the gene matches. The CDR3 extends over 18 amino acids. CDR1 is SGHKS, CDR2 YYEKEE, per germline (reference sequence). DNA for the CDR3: TGTGCCAGCAGCACACTTGGGACAGGGGAACGGAGGGGTGAAAAACTGTTTTTT. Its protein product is CASSTLGTGERRGEKLFF. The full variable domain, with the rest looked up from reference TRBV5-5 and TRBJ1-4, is DAGVTQSPTHLIKTRGQQVTLRCSPISGHKSVSWYQQVLGQGPQFIFQYYEKEERGRGNFPDRFSARQFPNYSSELNVNALLLGDSALYLCASSTLGTGERRGEKLFFGSGTQLSVL.

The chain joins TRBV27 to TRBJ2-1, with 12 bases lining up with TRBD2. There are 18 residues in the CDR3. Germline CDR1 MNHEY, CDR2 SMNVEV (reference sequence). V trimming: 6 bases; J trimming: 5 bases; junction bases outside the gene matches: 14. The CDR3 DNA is TGTGCCAGCAGCCGCGTGCCTACTAGCGGGAGGTTCAACAATGAGCAGTTCTTC. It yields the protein CASSRVPTSGRFNNEQFF.

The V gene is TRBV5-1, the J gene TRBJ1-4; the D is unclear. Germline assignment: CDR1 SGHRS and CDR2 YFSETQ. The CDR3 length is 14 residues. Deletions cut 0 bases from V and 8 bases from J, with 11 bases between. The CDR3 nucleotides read TGCGCCAGCAGCTTGGTCGCGGTTGGCGAAAAACTGTTTTTT. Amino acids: CASSLVAVGEKLFF.

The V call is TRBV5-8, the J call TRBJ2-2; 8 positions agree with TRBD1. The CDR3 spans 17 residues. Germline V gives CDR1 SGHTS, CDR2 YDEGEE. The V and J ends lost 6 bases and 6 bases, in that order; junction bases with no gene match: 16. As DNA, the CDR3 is TGTGCCAGCACCTCAATTGGCAGGGGGCTATTGGCCGGGGAGCTGTTTTTT. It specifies CASTSIGRGLLAGELFF.

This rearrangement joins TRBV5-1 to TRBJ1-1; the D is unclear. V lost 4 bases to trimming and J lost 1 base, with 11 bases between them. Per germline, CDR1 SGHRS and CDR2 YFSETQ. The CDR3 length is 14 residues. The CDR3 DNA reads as TGCGCCAGCAGCATAGATAGCAGGAACACTGAAGCTTTCTTT. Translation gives CASSIDSRNTEAFF.

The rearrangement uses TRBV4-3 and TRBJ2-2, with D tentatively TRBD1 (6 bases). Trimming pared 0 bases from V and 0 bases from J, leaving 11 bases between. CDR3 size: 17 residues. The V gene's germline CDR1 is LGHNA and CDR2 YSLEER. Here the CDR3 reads CASSQETGYTNTGELFF. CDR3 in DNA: TGCGCCAGCAGCCAAGAAACAGGGTATACGAACACCGGGGAGCTGTTTTTT.

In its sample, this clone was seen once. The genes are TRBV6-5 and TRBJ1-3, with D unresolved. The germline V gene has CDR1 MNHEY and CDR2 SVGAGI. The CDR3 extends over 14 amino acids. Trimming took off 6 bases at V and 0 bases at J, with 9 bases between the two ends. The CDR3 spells CASSETSSGNTIYF. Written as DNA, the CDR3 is TGTGCCAGCAGCGAAACGAGCTCTGGAAACACCATATATTTT.

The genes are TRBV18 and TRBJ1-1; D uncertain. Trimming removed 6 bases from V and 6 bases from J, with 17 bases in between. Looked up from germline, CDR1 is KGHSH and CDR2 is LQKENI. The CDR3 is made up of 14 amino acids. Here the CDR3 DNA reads TGTGCCAGCTCTCCGATTCGGGGTGCGCCTGAAGCTTTCTTT. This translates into CASSPIRGAPEAFF.

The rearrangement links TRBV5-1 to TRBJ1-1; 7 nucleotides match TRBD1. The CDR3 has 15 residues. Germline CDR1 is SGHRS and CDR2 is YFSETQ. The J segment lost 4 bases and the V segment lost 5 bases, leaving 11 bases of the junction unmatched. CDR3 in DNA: TGCGCCAGCAGAACCACGACAGGGTATTTCACTGAAGCTTTCTTT. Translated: CASRTTTGYFTEAFF.

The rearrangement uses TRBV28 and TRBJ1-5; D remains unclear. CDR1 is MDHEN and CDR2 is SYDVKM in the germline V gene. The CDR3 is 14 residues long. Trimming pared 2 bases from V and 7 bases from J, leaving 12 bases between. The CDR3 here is CASSLQGGWQPQHF. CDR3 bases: TGTGCCAGCAGTTTACAAGGAGGCTGGCAGCCCCAGCATTTT. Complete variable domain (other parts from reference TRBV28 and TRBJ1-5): DVKVTQSSRYLVKRTGEKVFLECVQDMDHENMFWYRQDPGLGLRLIYFSYDVKMKEKGDIPEGYSVSREKKERFSLILESASTNQTSMYLCASSLQGGWQPQHFGDGTRLSIL.

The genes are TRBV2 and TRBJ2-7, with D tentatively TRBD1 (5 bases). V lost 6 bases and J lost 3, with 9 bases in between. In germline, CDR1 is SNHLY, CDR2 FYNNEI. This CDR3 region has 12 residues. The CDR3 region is CASSAQGYEQYF. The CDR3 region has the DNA TGTGCCAGCAGCGCTCAGGGCTACGAGCAGTACTTC.

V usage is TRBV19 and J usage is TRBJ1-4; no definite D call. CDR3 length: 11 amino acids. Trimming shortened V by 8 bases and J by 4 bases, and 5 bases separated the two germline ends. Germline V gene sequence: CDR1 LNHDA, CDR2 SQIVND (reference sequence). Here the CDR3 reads CASSRNEKLFF. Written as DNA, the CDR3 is TGTGCCAGTTCGCGTAATGAAAAACTGTTTTTT. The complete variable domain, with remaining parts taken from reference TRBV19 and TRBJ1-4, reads DGGITQSPKYLFRKEGQNVTLSCEQNLNHDAMYWYRQDPGQGLRLIYYSQIVNDFQKGDIAEGYSVSREKKESFPLTVTSAQKNPTAFYLCASSRNEKLFFGSGTQLSVL.

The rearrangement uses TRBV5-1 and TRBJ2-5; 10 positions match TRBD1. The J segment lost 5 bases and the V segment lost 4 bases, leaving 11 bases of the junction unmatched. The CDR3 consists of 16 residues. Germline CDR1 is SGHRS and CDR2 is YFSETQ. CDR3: CASSIGDRGYLETQYF. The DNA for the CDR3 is TGCGCCAGCAGCATCGGGGACAGGGGATATTTGGAGACCCAGTACTTC.

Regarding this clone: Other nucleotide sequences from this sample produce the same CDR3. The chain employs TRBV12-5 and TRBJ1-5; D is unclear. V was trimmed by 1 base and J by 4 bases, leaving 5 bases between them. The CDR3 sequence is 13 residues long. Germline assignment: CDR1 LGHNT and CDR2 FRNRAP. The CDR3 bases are TGTGCTAGTGGTTTGGGGCAAAATCAGCCCCAGCATTTT. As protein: CASGLGQNQPQHF. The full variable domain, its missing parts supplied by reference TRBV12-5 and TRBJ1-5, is DARVTQTPRHKVTEMGQEVTMRCQPILGHNTVFWYRQTMMQGLELLAYFRNRAPLDDSGMPKDRFSAEMPDATLATLKIQPSEPRDSAVYFCASGLGQNQPQHFGDGTRLSIL.

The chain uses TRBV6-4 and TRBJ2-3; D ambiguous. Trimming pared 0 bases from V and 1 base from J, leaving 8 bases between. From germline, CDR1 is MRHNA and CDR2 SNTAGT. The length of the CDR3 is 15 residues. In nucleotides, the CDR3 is TGTGCCAGCAGTGACTCGAGCCTAGGCACAGATACGCAGTATTTT. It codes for CASSDSSLGTDTQYF.

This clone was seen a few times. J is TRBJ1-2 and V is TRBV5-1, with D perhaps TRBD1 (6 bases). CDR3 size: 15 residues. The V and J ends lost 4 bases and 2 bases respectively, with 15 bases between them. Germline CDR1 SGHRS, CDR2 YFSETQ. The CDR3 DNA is TGCGCCAGCAGCGAAGGGGGGGTGGGGAACTATGGCTACACCTTC. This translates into CASSEGGVGNYGYTF. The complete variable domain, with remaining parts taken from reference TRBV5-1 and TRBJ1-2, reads KAGVTQTPRYLIKTRGQQVTLSCSPISGHRSVSWYQQTPGQGLQFLFEYFSETQRNKGNFPGRFSGRQFSNSRSEMNVSTLELGDSALYLCASSEGGVGNYGYTFGSGTRLTVV.

CDR3 coding DNA: TGTGCCTGGAGTGTACAGGGCGACACTGAAGCTTTCTTT. This gives the protein CAWSVQGDTEAFF. J is TRBJ1-1 and V is TRBV30; maybe TRBD1 (6 bases). Germline V gene data show CDR1 as GTSNPN and CDR2 as SVGIG (reference sequence). Trimming took 0 bases from V and 3 from J, leaving 8 bases between them. This CDR3 is 13 amino acids long.

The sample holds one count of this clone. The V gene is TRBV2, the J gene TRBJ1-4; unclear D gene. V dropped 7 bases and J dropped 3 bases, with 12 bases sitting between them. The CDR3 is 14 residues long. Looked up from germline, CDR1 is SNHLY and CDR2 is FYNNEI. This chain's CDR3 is CASMARGPNEKLFF. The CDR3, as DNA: TGTGCCAGCATGGCGAGAGGGCCTAATGAAAAACTGTTTTTT.

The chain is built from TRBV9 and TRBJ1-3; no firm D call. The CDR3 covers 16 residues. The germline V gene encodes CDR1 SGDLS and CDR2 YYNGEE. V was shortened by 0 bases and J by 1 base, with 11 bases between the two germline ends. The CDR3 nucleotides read TGTGCCAGCAGCGTAGCTACCGGGTTTTCTGGAAACACCATATATTTT. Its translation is CASSVATGFSGNTIYF.

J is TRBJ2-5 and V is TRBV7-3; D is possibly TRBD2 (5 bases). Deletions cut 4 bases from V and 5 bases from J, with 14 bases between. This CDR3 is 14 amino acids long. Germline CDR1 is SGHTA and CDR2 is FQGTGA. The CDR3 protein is CASSSSGVGETQYF. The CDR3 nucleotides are TGTGCCAGCAGCTCCTCCGGGGTTGGGGAGACCCAGTACTTC.

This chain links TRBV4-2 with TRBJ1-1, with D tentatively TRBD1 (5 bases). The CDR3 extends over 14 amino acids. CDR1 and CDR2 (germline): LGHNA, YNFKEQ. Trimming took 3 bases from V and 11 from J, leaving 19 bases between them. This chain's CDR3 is CASSHGRGASGAFF. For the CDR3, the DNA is TGTGCCAGCAGCCACGGTAGGGGAGCAAGCGGGGCTTTCTTT.

CDR3 region: CASWGPGLAGLMPSYEQYF. The CDR3 bases are TGTGCCAGCTGGGGACCGGGACTAGCGGGATTGATGCCTTCCTACGAGCAGTACTTC. The gene calls are TRBV27 and TRBJ2-7; TRBD2 matches at 13 bases. CDR3 size: 19 residues. Germline assignment: CDR1 MNHEY and CDR2 SMNVEV (reference sequence). V was pared by 8 bases and J by 1 base, with 17 bases of the junction left unmatched.

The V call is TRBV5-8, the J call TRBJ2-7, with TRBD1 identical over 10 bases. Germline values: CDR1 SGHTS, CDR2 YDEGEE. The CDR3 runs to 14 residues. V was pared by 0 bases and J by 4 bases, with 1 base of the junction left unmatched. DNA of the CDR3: TGTGCCAGCAGCTTGGGACAGGGGGCTTACGAGCAGTACTTC. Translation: CASSLGQGAYEQYF. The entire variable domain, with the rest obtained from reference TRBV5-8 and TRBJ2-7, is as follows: EAGVTQSPTHLIKTRGQQATLRCSPISGHTSVYWYQQALGLGLQFLLWYDEGEERNRGNFPPRFSGRQFPNYSSELNVNALELEDSALYLCASSLGQGAYEQYFGPGTRLTVT.

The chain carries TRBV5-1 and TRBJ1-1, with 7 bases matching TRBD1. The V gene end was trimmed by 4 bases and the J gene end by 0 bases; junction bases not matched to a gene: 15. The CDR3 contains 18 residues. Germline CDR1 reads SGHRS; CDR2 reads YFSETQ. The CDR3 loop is CASSQKITSGTVNTEAFF. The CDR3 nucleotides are TGCGCCAGCAGCCAAAAAATTACTTCCGGGACAGTGAACACTGAAGCTTTCTTT.

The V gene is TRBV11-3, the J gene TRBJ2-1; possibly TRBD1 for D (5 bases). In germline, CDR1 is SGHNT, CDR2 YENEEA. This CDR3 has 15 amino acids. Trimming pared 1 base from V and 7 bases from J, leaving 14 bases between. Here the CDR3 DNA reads TGTGCCAGCAGCTTAGTTTGGGCAGGGCGTAATGAGCAGTTCTTC. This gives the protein CASSLVWAGRNEQFF.

CDR3 residues: CASSAGATYEQYF. CDR3 DNA: TGTGCCAGCAGTGCGGGGGCGACCTACGAGCAGTACTTC. V gene TRBV28 combines with J gene TRBJ2-7; tentative D call: TRBD2 (7 bases). The V end lost 5 bases, the J end lost 2 bases, and 10 bases lay between the germline ends. The CDR3 consists of 13 residues. The germline V gene encodes CDR1 MDHEN and CDR2 SYDVKM.

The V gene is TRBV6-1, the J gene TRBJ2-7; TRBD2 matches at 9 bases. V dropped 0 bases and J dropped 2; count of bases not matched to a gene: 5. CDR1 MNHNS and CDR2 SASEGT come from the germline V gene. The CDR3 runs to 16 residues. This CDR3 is CASSEASLAGAYEQYF. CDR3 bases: TGTGCCAGCAGTGAAGCGTCACTAGCGGGCGCCTACGAGCAGTACTTC.

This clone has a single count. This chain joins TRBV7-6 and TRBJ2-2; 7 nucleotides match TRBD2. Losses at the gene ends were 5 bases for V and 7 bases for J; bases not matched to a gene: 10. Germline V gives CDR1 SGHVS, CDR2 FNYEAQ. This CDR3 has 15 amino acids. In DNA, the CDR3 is TGTGCCAGCAGCAGGCTAGCGGAGGGTTACGGGGAGCTGTTTTTT. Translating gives CASSRLAEGYGELFF.

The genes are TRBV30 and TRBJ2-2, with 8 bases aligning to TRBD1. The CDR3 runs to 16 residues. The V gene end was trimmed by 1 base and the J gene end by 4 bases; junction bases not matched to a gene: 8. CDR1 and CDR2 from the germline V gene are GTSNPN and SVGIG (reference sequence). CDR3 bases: TGTGCCTGGAGTGCCCTGGACAGGGCTATCACCGGGGAGCTGTTTTTT. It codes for CAWSALDRAITGELFF.